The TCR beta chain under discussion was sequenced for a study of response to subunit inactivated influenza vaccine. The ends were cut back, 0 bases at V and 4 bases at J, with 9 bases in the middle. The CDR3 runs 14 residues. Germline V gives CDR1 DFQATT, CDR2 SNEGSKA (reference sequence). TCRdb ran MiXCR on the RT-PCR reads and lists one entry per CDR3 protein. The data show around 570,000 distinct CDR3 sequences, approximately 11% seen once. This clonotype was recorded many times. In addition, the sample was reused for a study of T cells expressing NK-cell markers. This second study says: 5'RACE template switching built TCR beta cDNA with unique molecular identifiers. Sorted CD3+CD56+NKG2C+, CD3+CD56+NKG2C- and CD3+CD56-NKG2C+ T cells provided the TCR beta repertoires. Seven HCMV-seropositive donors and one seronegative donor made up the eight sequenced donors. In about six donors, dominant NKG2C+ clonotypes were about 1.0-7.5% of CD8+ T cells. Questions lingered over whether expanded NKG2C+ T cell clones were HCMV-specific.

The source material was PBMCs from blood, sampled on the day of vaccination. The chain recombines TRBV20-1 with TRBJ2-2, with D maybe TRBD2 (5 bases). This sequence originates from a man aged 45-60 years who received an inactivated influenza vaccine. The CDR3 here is CSARDFAGTGELFF. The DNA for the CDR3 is TGCAGTGCTAGAGATTTTGCGGGCACCGGGGAGCTGTTTTTT.